This is a list of T cell receptor beta chains from one sample in a study of cytomegalovirus exposure and HLA in healthy donors. Sequencing was performed with immunoSEQ multiplex PCR; in TCRdb, only in-frame clones are kept and a portion is missing. Among some 180,000 clones, about four fifths were seen once, and the ten largest hold around 1.9%. Sequencing used PBMCs. Receptors were obtained from a woman in her twenties or thirties in good health and CMV-seronegative. The CDR3 runs from the conserved cysteine through the conserved F or W. The D gene is left open where the match is weak. Expanded clones are given a class, and other clones once, few, many or no size at all.

D,J,size,V,CDR3,DNA
NA,TRBJ2-5,once,TRBV30,CAWRGISSQETQYF,TGTGCCTGGAGGGGCATCTCCTCTCAAGAGACCCAGTACTTC
NA,TRBJ1-1,NA,TRBV7-3,CASSPGSAGTEAFF,TGTGCCAGCAGCCCGGGGTCTGCGGGGACTGAAGCTTTCTTT
NA,TRBJ2-7,NA,TRBV19,CASSIRQEAYEQYF,TGTGCCAGTAGTATTAGGCAGGAGGCGTACGAGCAGTACTTC
NA,TRBJ1-1,NA,TRBV6-5,CASSLGLFGDTEAFF,TGTGCCAGCAGTCTTGGACTCTTCGGGGACACTGAAGCTTTCTTT
NA,TRBJ2-7,NA,TRBV5-1,CASSLRGSLDSYEQYF,TGCGCCAGCAGCTTGCGAGGGTCCCTTGACTCCTACGAGCAGTACTTC
TRBD1,TRBJ2-7,NA,TRBV19,CASSIGGTGSYEQYF,TGTGCCAGTAGTATAGGAGGGACAGGCTCCTACGAGCAGTACTTC
TRBD2,TRBJ2-1,NA,TRBV4-1,CASSQGPSGELIMTQFF,TGCGCCAGCAGCCAAGGTCCTAGCGGGGAGTTAATAATGACGCAGTTCTTC
TRBD1,TRBJ2-5,NA,TRBV29-1,CSVERRGQETQYF,TGCAGCGTTGAACGCAGGGGGCAGGAGACCCAGTACTTC
TRBD2,TRBJ2-1,NA,TRBV4-1,CASSQVGLVGDEQFF,TGCGCCAGCAGCCAAGTGGGACTAGTTGGCGATGAGCAGTTCTTC
TRBD1,TRBJ1-1,NA,TRBV10-2,CASSKITGETEAFF,TGCGCCAGCAGTAAGATAACAGGGGAGACTGAAGCTTTCTTT
NA,TRBJ2-5,NA,TRBV6-1,CASSLKSQYF,TGTGCCAGCAGTCTCAAGAGCCAGTACTTC
NA,TRBJ2-5,NA,TRBV7-9,CASSWGQLQETQYF,TGTGCCAGCAGCTGGGGACAACTACAAGAGACCCAGTACTTC
TRBD1,TRBJ2-5,few,TRBV19,CASSGTGQETQYF,TGTGCCTCCTCCGGGACAGGTCAAGAGACCCAGTACTTC
NA,TRBJ1-2,NA,TRBV6-1,CASSESGNFYYGYTF,TGTGCCAGCAGTGAATCAGGGAATTTCTACTATGGCTACACCTTC
TRBD1,TRBJ2-1,NA,TRBV7-8,CASSRTGYNEQFF,TGTGCCAGCAGCCGGACAGGGTACAATGAGCAGTTCTTC
NA,TRBJ1-3,NA,TRBV5-1,CASSLLPGLGNTIYF,TGCGCCAGCAGCTTGTTACCGGGACTGGGAAACACCATATATTTT
TRBD1,TRBJ2-5,NA,TRBV6-6,CASSGKQGARETQYF,TGTGCCAGCAGTGGCAAACAGGGGGCGCGGGAGACCCAGTACTTC
TRBD2,TRBJ2-1,NA,TRBV25-1,CATSYPTSGIHNEQFF,TGTGCCACCTCTTACCCCACTAGCGGGATCCACAATGAGCAGTTCTTC
NA,TRBJ2-7,NA,TRBV6-5,CASSKRRQNYEQYF,TGTGCCAGCAGTAAACGGCGGCAGAACTACGAGCAGTACTTC
TRBD1,TRBJ1-5,few,TRBV19,CASGTGAPQHF,TGTGCCAGTGGGACAGGGGCGCCCCAGCATTTT
TRBD1,TRBJ1-3,once,TRBV5-1,CASSLNRGGAGNTIYF,TGCGCCAGCAGCTTAAACAGGGGAGGCGCTGGAAACACCATATATTTT
NA,TRBJ2-7,NA,TRBV10-1,CASSDERYSYEQYF,TGCGCCAGCAGTGACGAGAGATACTCCTACGAGCAGTACTTC
NA,TRBJ2-2,NA,TRBV9,CASSAVGELFF,TGTGCCAGCAGCGCGGTCGGGGAGCTGTTTTTT
TRBD1,TRBJ1-6,NA,TRBV19,CASSPGQGAYSPLHF,TGTGCCAGTAGCCCTGGGCAGGGGGCTTATTCACCCCTCCACTTT
NA,TRBJ2-2,NA,TRBV4-1,CASSDSNTGELFF,TGCGCCAGCAGCGACTCGAACACCGGGGAGCTGTTTTTT
NA,TRBJ2-5,NA,TRBV5-1,CASSTPPQETQYF,TGCGCCAGCAGCACACCACCCCAAGAGACCCAGTACTTC
NA,TRBJ2-2,NA,TRBV7-2,CASSSSTYTGELFF,TGTGCCAGCAGCTCAAGCACTTACACCGGGGAGCTGTTTTTT
NA,TRBJ1-2,NA,TRBV10-3,CATRHEAPHDGYTF,TGTGCCACACGTCATGAGGCCCCGCACGATGGCTACACCTTC
TRBD2,TRBJ2-7,NA,TRBV6-1,CASRGSGGQDEQYF,TGTGCCAGCAGAGGTAGCGGGGGGCAGGACGAGCAGTACTTC
TRBD2,TRBJ2-2,few,TRBV7-6,CASSPSGGAANTGELFF,TGTGCCAGCAGCCCTAGCGGGGGGGCCGCGAACACCGGGGAGCTGTTTTTT
TRBD1,TRBJ2-7,NA,TRBV11-2,CASSLGVDRAYEQYF,TGTGCCAGCAGCCTTGGGGTAGACAGGGCGTACGAGCAGTACTTC
TRBD2,TRBJ2-7,NA,TRBV4-3,CASSQDRASGAYEQYF,TGCGCCAGCAGCCAAGATCGGGCTAGCGGGGCCTACGAGCAGTACTTC
NA,TRBJ2-1,NA,TRBV12-5,CASGLVGGANEQFF,TGTGCTAGTGGTTTGGTAGGGGGGGCCAATGAGCAGTTCTTC
TRBD1,TRBJ2-7,NA,TRBV6-5,CASSYSVGQRSYEQYF,TGTGCCAGCAGTTACTCGGTGGGACAGCGTTCCTACGAGCAGTACTTC
NA,TRBJ2-5,once,TRBV15,CATSTPRGDQETQYF,TGTGCCACCAGCACACCCCGAGGCGACCAAGAGACCCAGTACTTC
TRBD1,TRBJ2-7,NA,TRBV19,CASSTGQGAYEQYF,TGTGCCAGTAGTACGGGACAGGGGGCCTACGAGCAGTACTTC
NA,TRBJ2-5,NA,TRBV4-3,CASSESIGGVTQYF,TGCGCCAGCAGCGAATCGATAGGCGGAGTCACCCAGTACTTC
NA,TRBJ2-1,NA,TRBV29-1,CSVEEEFSYNEQFF,TGCAGCGTTGAAGAGGAGTTTTCCTACAATGAGCAGTTCTTC
NA,TRBJ2-7,NA,TRBV5-1,CASSFGWGRSSYEQYF,TGCGCCAGCAGCTTTGGTTGGGGCAGGAGCTCCTACGAGCAGTACTTC
TRBD1,TRBJ1-2,NA,TRBV25-1,CASSPTGTANYGYTF,TGTGCCAGCAGCCCCACCGGGACAGCTAACTATGGCTACACCTTC